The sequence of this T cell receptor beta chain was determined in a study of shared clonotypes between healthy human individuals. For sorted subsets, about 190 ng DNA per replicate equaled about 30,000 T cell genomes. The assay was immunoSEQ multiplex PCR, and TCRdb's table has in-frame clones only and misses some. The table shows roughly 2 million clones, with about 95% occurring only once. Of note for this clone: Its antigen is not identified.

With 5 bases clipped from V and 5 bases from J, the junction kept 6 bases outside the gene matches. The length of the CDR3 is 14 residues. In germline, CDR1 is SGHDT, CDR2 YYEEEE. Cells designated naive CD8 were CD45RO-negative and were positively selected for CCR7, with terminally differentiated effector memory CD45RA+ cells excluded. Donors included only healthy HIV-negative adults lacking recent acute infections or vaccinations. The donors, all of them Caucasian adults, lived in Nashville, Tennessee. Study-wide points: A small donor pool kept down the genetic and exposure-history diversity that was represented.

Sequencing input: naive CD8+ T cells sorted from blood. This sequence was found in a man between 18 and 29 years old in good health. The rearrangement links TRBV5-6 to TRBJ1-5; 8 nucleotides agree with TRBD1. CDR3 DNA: TGTGCCAGCAGTGCACAGGGGGTTTATCAGCCCCAGCATTTT. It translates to CASSAQGVYQPQHF. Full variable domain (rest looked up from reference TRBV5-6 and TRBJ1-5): DAGVTQSPTHLIKTRGQQVTLRCSPKSGHDTVSWYQQALGQGPQFIFQYYEEEERQRGNFPDRFSGHQFPNYSSELNVNALLLGDSALYLCASSAQGVYQPQHFGDGTRLSIL.